Following are 6 T cell receptor beta chains from one sample sequenced in a study of early T cells in non-severe SARS-CoV-2 infection. TCRdb reprocessed the 5' RACE reads via MiXCR and lists one record per CDR3 protein. Of about 55,000 distinct CDR3 sequences in the sample, less than 15% are singletons; the top ten hold 9.3%. The starting material was whole blood, obtained at baseline. The origin of the receptors is an adult who was a healthcare worker with PCR-confirmed SARS-CoV-2 infection or an uninfected control (not recorded which).

This sequence joins TRBV5-1 and TRBJ2-5, with 7 nucleotides matching TRBD1. The CDR3 consists of 16 residues. V shed 2 bases, J shed 0 bases, and the junction held 7 bases outside the gene matches. Germline CDR1 is SGHRS and CDR2 is YFSETQ. The CDR3 reads CASSFYRGSYQETQYF. The CDR3 coding sequence is TGCGCCAGCAGCTTTTACAGGGGTTCGTACCAAGAGACCCAGTACTTC.

The rearrangement uses TRBV12-3 or TRBV12-4 and TRBJ1-2; D might be TRBD1 (5 bases). The germline V and J ends were trimmed by 6 bases and 4 bases, with 9 bases remaining between them. This CDR3 spans 12 amino acids. CDR3 region: CASRDDSYGYTF. The CDR3 nucleotides read TGTGCCAGCAGGGACGACAGCTATGGCTACACCTTC.

The chain links TRBV6-2 or TRBV6-3 to TRBJ2-7, with 16 nucleotides matching TRBD2. V gave up 3 bases and J gave up 2 bases; unmatched junction bases: 4. In germline, CDR1 is MNHEY, CDR2 SVGEGT. CDR3 length equals 17 residues. In DNA form, the CDR3 reads TGTGCCAGCAGTTATCCGGGACTAGCGGGAGGGCCCTACGAGCAGTACTTC. Translation: CASSYPGLAGGPYEQYF.

The chain couples TRBV3-1 to TRBJ2-3; the D call may be TRBD1 or TRBD2 (6 bases each). The germline V gene encodes CDR1 LGHDT and CDR2 YNNKEL (reference sequence). The CDR3 is 16 residues long. V was shortened by 1 base and J by 3 bases, with 14 bases between the two germline ends. CDR3 nucleotide sequence: TGTGCCAGCAGCCAAGTGATTCGGGGGCGGACAGATACGCAGTATTTT. Protein sequence: CASSQVIRGRTDTQYF.

This clonotype was picked up many times. The chain joins TRBV12-3 or TRBV12-4 to TRBJ2-4; D is ambiguous. Trimming left V 6 bases short and J 0 bases short, with 12 bases between. CDR3 size: 15 residues. DNA for the CDR3: TGTGCCAGCAGGTTGCGAACAGAAGCCAAAAACATTCAGTACTTC. It encodes CASRLRTEAKNIQYF.

In this sample, this clonotype turned up a few times. The V and J genes are TRBV24-1 and TRBJ1-5; possibly TRBD1 for D (5 bases). CDR3 length equals 16 residues. With 1 base removed from V and 3 bases from J, the gap between germline ends came to 12 bases. CDR1 is KGHDR, CDR2 SFDVKD, per germline. The CDR3: CATSDLSQDINQPQHF. The CDR3 bases are TGTGCCACCAGTGATTTATCACAGGACATCAATCAGCCCCAGCATTTT.